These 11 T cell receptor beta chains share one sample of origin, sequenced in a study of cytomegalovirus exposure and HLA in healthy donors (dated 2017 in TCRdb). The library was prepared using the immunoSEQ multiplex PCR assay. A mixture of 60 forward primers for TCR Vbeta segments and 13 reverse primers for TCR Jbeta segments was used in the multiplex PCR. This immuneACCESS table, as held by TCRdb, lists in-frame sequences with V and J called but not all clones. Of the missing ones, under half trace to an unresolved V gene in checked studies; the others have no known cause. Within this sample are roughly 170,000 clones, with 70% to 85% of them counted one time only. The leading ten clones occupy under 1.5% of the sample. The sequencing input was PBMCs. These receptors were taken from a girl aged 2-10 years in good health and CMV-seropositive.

The CDR3 is CSVSVSGNTIYF. CDR3 coding DNA: TGCAGCGTTTCGGTCTCTGGAAACACCATATATTTT. The V call is TRBV29-1, the J call TRBJ1-3; D gene ambiguous. V dropped 5 bases and J dropped 0 bases, with 5 bases sitting between them. There are 12 residues in the CDR3. CDR1 SQVTM and CDR2 ANQGSEA come from the germline V gene.

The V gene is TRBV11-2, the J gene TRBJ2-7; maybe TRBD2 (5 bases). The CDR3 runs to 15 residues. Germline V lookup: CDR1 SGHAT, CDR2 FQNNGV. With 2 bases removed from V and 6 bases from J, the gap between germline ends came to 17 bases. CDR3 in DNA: TGTGCCAGCAGCTTACAACCCTATAGGACTGTCGAGCAGTACTTC. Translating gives CASSLQPYRTVEQYF.

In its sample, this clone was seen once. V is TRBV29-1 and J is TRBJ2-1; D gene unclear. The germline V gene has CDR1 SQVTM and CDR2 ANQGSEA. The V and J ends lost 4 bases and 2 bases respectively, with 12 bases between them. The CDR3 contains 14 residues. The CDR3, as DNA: TGCAGCGTTGCCGCGGCTTATGCCTACAATGAGCAGTTCTTC. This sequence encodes CSVAAAYAYNEQFF.

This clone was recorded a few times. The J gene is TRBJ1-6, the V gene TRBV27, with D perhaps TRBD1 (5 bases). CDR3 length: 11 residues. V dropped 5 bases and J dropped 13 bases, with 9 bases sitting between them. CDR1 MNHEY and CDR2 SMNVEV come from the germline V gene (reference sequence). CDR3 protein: CASSRQYPLHF. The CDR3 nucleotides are TGTGCCAGCAGTCGACAGTATCCCCTCCACTTT.

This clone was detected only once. The CDR3: CASSVGAGYSYEQYF. In DNA, the CDR3 is TGTGCCAGCAGCGTAGGGGCGGGGTACTCCTACGAGCAGTACTTC. This chain connects TRBV9 to TRBJ2-7; maybe TRBD2 (6 bases). V was trimmed by 0 bases and J by 0 bases, leaving 10 bases between them. This CDR3 comprises 15 residues. Germline V gene sequence: CDR1 SGDLS, CDR2 YYNGEE.

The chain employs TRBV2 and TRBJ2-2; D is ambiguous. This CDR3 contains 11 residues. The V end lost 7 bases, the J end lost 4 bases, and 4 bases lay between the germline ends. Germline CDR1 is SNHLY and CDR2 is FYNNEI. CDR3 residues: CASTGTGELFF. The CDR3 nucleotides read TGTGCCAGCACGGGCACCGGGGAGCTGTTTTTT.

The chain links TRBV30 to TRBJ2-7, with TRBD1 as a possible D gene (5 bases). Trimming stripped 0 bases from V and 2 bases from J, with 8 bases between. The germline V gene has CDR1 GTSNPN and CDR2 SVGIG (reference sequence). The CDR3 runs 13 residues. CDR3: CAWSVRAPYEQYF. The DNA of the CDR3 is TGTGCCTGGAGTGTCAGGGCACCCTACGAGCAGTACTTC.

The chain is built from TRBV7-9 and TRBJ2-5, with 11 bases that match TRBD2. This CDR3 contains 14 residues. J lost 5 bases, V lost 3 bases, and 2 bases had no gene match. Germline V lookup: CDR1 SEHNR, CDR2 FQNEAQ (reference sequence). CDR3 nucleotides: TGTGCCAGCAGCTTTAGCGGGAGGGTCGAGACCCAGTACTTC. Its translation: CASSFSGRVETQYF.

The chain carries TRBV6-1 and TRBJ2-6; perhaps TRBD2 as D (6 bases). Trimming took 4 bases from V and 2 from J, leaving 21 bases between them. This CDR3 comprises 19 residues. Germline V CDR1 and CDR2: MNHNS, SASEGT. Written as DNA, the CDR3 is TGTGCCAGCAGTGTAGTTTCGACCGGGACTCCACCTGGGGCCAACGTCCTGACTTTC. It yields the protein CASSVVSTGTPPGANVLTF.

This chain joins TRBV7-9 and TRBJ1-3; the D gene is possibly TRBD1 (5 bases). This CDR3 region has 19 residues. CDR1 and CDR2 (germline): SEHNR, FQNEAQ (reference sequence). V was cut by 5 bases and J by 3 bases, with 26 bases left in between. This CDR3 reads CASSLLVSRLDSYGNTIYF. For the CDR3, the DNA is TGTGCCAGCAGCCTCCTCGTATCGCGACTCGACAGTTATGGAAACACCATATATTTT.

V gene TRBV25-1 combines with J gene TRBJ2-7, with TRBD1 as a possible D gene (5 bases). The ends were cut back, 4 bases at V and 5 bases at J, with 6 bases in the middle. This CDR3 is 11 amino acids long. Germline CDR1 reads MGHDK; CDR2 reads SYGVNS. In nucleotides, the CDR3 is TGTGCCAGCAGTGTAGGGGACGAGCAGTACTTC. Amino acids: CASSVGDEQYF.